These T cell receptor beta chains were read from a single sample in a study of blood T cell repertoires in COVID-19. Produced via immunoSEQ multiplex PCR; TCRdb's table is partial and in-frame only. The profile shows roughly 200,000 clones, roughly 78% of them singletons. The material sequenced was peripheral blood. Every receptor here comes from an elderly woman with active or convalescent COVID-19. The CDR3 runs from the conserved cysteine through the conserved F or W. The D gene is left open where the match is weak. Some rows mark clone size as missing; the rest say once, few, many or name a class of expanded clone.

j_call	v_call	d_call	clone_size	cdr3_length	cdr3_nt	cdr3_aa
TRBJ2-3	TRBV30	TRBD1	few	15	TGTGCCTGGAGTGCGGGACAGTCTAGCACAGATACGCAGTATTTT	CAWSAGQSSTDTQYF
TRBJ1-2	TRBV4-3	.	.	16	TGCGCCAGCAGCCAAGCCCAAAACCGTCGACAGTATGGCTACACCTTC	CASSQAQNRRQYGYTF
TRBJ2-1	TRBV11-2	.	.	14	TGTGCCAGCAGCCGAGGGGACTTCGACAATGAGCAGTTCTTC	CASSRGDFDNEQFF
TRBJ2-2	TRBV5-1	TRBD1	.	16	TGCGCCAGCAGCGTCTCGGGGAGAGGGGGCCCCGGGGAGCTGTTTTTT	CASSVSGRGGPGELFF
TRBJ2-1	TRBV4-3	.	.	16	TGCGCCAGCAGCCAAGATACGCGGGGTACCTACAATGAGCAGTTCTTC	CASSQDTRGTYNEQFF
TRBJ2-3	TRBV6-1	TRBD1	.	16	TGTGCCAGCAGTGAAGGCGGGACAGGGAGACGAGATACGCAGTATTTT	CASSEGGTGRRDTQYF
TRBJ2-1	TRBV24-1	TRBD2	.	16	TGTGCCACCAGTGATTTGCACTTCAGCGGGGGGAATGAGCAGTTCTTC	CATSDLHFSGGNEQFF
TRBJ2-6	TRBV7-2	.	.	15	TGTGCCAGCAGATCCACAGGGTATGGGGCCAACGTCCTGACTTTC	CASRSTGYGANVLTF
TRBJ2-7	TRBV6-5	.	.	13	TGTGCCAGCTCAGGGCAGTCTGGGTACGAGCAGTACTTC	CASSGQSGYEQYF
TRBJ2-3	TRBV5-4	TRBD2	few	17	TGTGCCAGCAGCTCGGGACTAGCGGGGGCTAGCACAGATACGCAGTATTTT	CASSSGLAGASTDTQYF
TRBJ2-7	TRBV18	.	.	14	TGTGCCAGCTCACCAGGGCTTGGGCACTACGAGCAGTACTTC	CASSPGLGHYEQYF
TRBJ1-5	TRBV7-9	.	.	14	TGTGCCAGCAGCTTTGATGGTCTAAATCAGCCCCAGCATTTT	CASSFDGLNQPQHF
TRBJ1-2	TRBV7-9	TRBD1	.	16	TGTGCCAGCAGCTTCACAGGGGGACGCAGGAGCTATGGCTACACCTTC	CASSFTGGRRSYGYTF
TRBJ1-1	TRBV5-1	.	.	16	TGCGCCAGCAGCTTGGCCGAGGCAGGGCTGAACACTGAAGCTTTCTTT	CASSLAEAGLNTEAFF
TRBJ2-7	TRBV12-3/TRBV12-4	TRBD1	.	13	TGTGCCAGCAGGCGGACAGGCCCCTACGAGCAGTACTTC	CASRRTGPYEQYF
TRBJ1-2	TRBV10-3	.	.	12	TGTGCCACGGGGCAGGGGAGGGCTGGCTACACCTTC	CATGQGRAGYTF
TRBJ2-7	TRBV28	TRBD1	many	17	TGTGCCAGCAGCTTCACTTGGGACAGCCGACTCTCCTACGAGCAGTACTTC	CASSFTWDSRLSYEQYF
TRBJ1-6	TRBV11-2	TRBD1	.	18	TGTGCCAGCAGCCTACGGGACAGCGCCTACTCCTATAATTCACCCCTCCACTTT	CASSLRDSAYSYNSPLHF
TRBJ2-5	TRBV6-5	.	.	13	TGTGCCAGCAGAAAGGGGCTCGGGGAGACCCAGTACTTC	CASRKGLGETQYF
TRBJ2-1	TRBV6-6	.	.	14	TGTGCCAGCAGTTACGGCGGGGGCATCAATGAGCAGTTCTTC	CASSYGGGINEQFF
TRBJ1-6	TRBV11-2	.	.	18	TGTGCCAGCAGCCGCCGGAGTGGGGGAGGGTCCTATAATTCACCCCTCCACTTT	CASSRRSGGGSYNSPLHF
TRBJ1-1	TRBV3-1/TRBV3-2	.	.	15	TGTGCCAGCAGCCAAGGGCGGCTCGGCGGGACTGAAGCTTTCTTT	CASSQGRLGGTEAFF
TRBJ2-1	TRBV9	.	.	15	TGTGCCAGCAGCGTAGCGTGGGGGGGCCGCAATGAGCAGTTCTTC	CASSVAWGGRNEQFF
TRBJ2-2	TRBV18	TRBD1	.	18	TGTGCCAGCTCACCACGGGCAGGGGGCGCCGGGAATACCGGGGAGCTGTTTTTT	CASSPRAGGAGNTGELFF
TRBJ2-3	TRBV7-2	.	few	13	TGTGCCAGCAGCTTAGACTTCACAGATACGCAGTATTTT	CASSLDFTDTQYF
TRBJ1-4	TRBV7-9	TRBD1	once	14	TGTGCCAGCAGCTTCCCAGGGGGAGGTGAAAAACTGTTTTTT	CASSFPGGGEKLFF
TRBJ2-3	TRBV15	TRBD2	.	19	TGTGCCACCAGCACCGCTCTAGCGGGGGGGTTTCTGAGCACAGATACGCAGTATTTT	CATSTALAGGFLSTDTQYF
TRBJ1-6	TRBV6-2/TRBV6-3	TRBD1	.	14	TGTGCCAGCAGTTTCCGGGACAGAAATTCACCCCTCCACTTT	CASSFRDRNSPLHF
TRBJ2-3	TRBV10-3	TRBD1	.	14	TGTGCCAGCGGGGCGGGACAGGGTCCAGATACGCAGTATTTT	CASGAGQGPDTQYF
TRBJ2-5	TRBV3-1/TRBV3-2	.	.	18	TGTGCCAGCAGCCAAGATCTTAGCCGGATTCCGCGTGGGGAGACCCAGTACTTC	CASSQDLSRIPRGETQYF
TRBJ2-2	TRBV2	.	.	13	TGTGCCAGCAGCGTGGCAGGGGCCGGGGAGCTGTTTTTT	CASSVAGAGELFF
TRBJ1-1	TRBV28	TRBD1	.	11	TGTGCCAGCAGGTGGACAGGTGAAGCTTTCTTT	CASRWTGEAFF
TRBJ1-1	TRBV7-7	.	once	13	TGTGCTAGCAGCTTCGGTACGAACACTGAAGCTTTCTTT	CASSFGTNTEAFF
TRBJ1-4	TRBV7-8	.	few	14	TGTGCCAGCAGCGCCCGGGAGGAAAATGAAAAACTGTTTTTT	CASSAREENEKLFF
TRBJ2-1	TRBV4-2	.	.	14	TGTGCCAGCAGCCAAATAGGACTATACAATGAGCAGTTCTTC	CASSQIGLYNEQFF
TRBJ1-3	TRBV6-2/TRBV6-3	.	.	15	TGTGCCAGCAGTTACGGTGAGGATTCTGGAAACACCATATATTTT	CASSYGEDSGNTIYF
TRBJ1-4	TRBV2	TRBD1	.	15	TGTGCCAGCATCCGACCGGGACAGGGTAATGAAAAACTGTTTTTT	CASIRPGQGNEKLFF
TRBJ2-7	TRBV6-5	TRBD1	.	15	TGTGCCAGCAGATCCGGGACAGGGATTGGGCGCGAGCAGTACTTC	CASRSGTGIGREQYF
TRBJ2-7	TRBV27	.	.	16	TGTGCCAGCAGTTCATCCCAGGGGCCCCTCTCCTACGAGCAGTACTTC	CASSSSQGPLSYEQYF
TRBJ1-2	TRBV4-3	.	.	13	TGCGCCAGCAGCCAAGAGGCCGGGTATGGCTACACCTTC	CASSQEAGYGYTF
TRBJ1-2	TRBV3-1/TRBV3-2	TRBD1	.	13	TGTGCCAGCAGCCAAGCGGACAGGTATGGCTACACCTTC	CASSQADRYGYTF
TRBJ1-3	TRBV19	.	.	18	TGTGCCAGTAGTATTTTAGGGCCGGGACACCGAACTGGAAACACCATATATTTT	CASSILGPGHRTGNTIYF
TRBJ2-6	TRBV9	.	once	18	TGTGCCAGCAGCGTAGCACCAGGGCTTCCCACTGGGGCCAACGTCCTGACTTTC	CASSVAPGLPTGANVLTF